This T cell receptor (beta chain) was captured by sequencing in a study of cytomegalovirus exposure and HLA in healthy donors. Concerning this clone: The junction departs from the called germline gene at one end, perhaps through a read error.

The PCR used 60 Vbeta and 13 Jbeta primers. Assay: immunoSEQ multiplex PCR; the TCRdb copy retains only in-frame clones and omits some. The sample records 120,000 to 150,000 clones, about 72% being singletons. Germline CDR1 and CDR2: MNHNS and SASEGT. The CDR3 runs 14 residues. V usage is TRBV6-1 and J usage is TRBJ1-5, with TRBD1 matching 9 bases. The specimen was PBMCs. This TCR was recovered from a man between 40 and 49 years old in good health and CMV-seronegative. CDR3 amino acids: CASGWDREVQPQNF. CDR3 DNA sequence: TGTGCCAGCGGGTGGGACAGGGAGGTTCAGCCCCAGAATTTT.